This passage covers 6 T cell receptor beta chains from one sample sequenced in a study of CD8 T cells in ankylosing spondylitis. Findings of the study overall: Among TCR beta sequences, a motif of under ten highly homologous variants appeared characteristic of ankylosing spondylitis blood.

Using its own MiXCR run on the 5' RACE reads, TCRdb lists one record per CDR3 protein. The sample includes roughly 370,000 distinct CDR3 sequences, under 25% of them seen just once. These receptors have no identified antigens. Sequenced: blood, either unsorted or a sorted T cell fraction (not recorded which). The receptors were gathered from a male donor with ankylosing spondylitis.

CDR3 DNA sequence: TGCAGCGTTGAGGGACAGGAGGACACTGAAGCTTTCTTT. This encodes CSVEGQEDTEAFF. The gene calls are TRBV29-1 and TRBJ1-1; 8 positions match TRBD1. With 3 bases clipped from V and 3 bases from J, the junction kept 3 bases outside the gene matches. The CDR3 extends over 13 amino acids. CDR1 is SQVTM, CDR2 ANQGSEA, per germline.

The rearrangement uses TRBV28 and TRBJ1-2; no definite D call. The V gene's germline CDR1 is MDHEN and CDR2 SYDVKM. Trimming pared 9 bases from V and 5 bases from J, leaving 13 bases between. The CDR3 is 12 residues long. CDR3 residues: CASGPASYGYTF. The CDR3 nucleotides read TGTGCCAGTGGGCCAGCGAGTTATGGCTACACCTTC.

This clonotype has a handful of counts. The chain combines TRBV29-1 with TRBJ2-2, with 12 bases lining up with TRBD2. Germline V gene lookup returns CDR1 SQVTM and CDR2 ANQGSEA. Trimming took 1 base from V and 7 from J; bases not matched to a gene: 7. This CDR3 comprises 16 residues. The CDR3 coding sequence is TGCAGCGTTGAAGGGGGCATGACTAGCGGGGGCGGGGAGCTGTTTTTT. Translating it yields CSVEGGMTSGGGELFF.

In this sample, this clonotype turned up a few times. This sequence joins TRBV7-9 and TRBJ2-7, with TRBD1 identical over 8 bases. CDR3 length: 15 amino acids. The trim removed 5 bases at V and 3 bases at J, leaving 9 bases unmatched. Per germline, CDR1 SEHNR and CDR2 FQNEAQ (reference sequence). The CDR3, as DNA: TGTGCCAGCAGCGGCGAAAACAGGGGGAGCTACGAGCAGTACTTC. Encoded protein: CASSGENRGSYEQYF.

This clonotype was counted a few times. This sequence joins TRBV9 and TRBJ2-2, with 7 bases matching TRBD1. Germline V gives CDR1 SGDLS, CDR2 YYNGEE. The CDR3 consists of 16 residues. V was clipped by 4 bases and J by 1 base; unmatched bases: 7. CDR3 amino acids: CASSLTGALNTGELFF. CDR3 in DNA: TGTGCCAGCAGCCTTACAGGGGCGTTGAACACCGGGGAGCTGTTTTTT.

This clonotype was seen just once. The chain carries TRBV28 and TRBJ2-3; maybe TRBD2 (6 bases). Trimming took off 10 bases at V and 2 bases at J, with 10 bases between the two ends. CDR1 and CDR2 from the germline V gene are MDHEN and SYDVKM. The CDR3 runs 12 residues. Here the CDR3 reads CAIAGLTDTQYF. For the CDR3, the DNA is TGTGCCATTGCGGGACTCACAGATACGCAGTATTTT.